These T cell receptor beta chains were read from a single sample in a study of blood T cell repertoires in COVID-19. Repertoires were generated with immunoSEQ multiplex PCR, while TCRdb's copy carries only in-frame clones and drops some. The sample carries 200,000 to 250,000 clones, 88% recorded once. Sequenced: PBMCs or T cells enriched from blood (not recorded which). The receptor source for this set is a woman aged 25-40 years who had been exposed to COVID-19. The CDR3 runs from the conserved cysteine through the conserved F or W. D genes are given only for firm matches. Rows give clone size only sometimes, using once, few, many, or a class for an expanded clone.

cdr3_nt cdr3_aa j_call v_call clone_size d_call
TGTGCCAGCTCTCACAGGGGGGATGAGCAGTTCTTC CASSHRGDEQFF TRBJ2-1 TRBV18 . TRBD1
TGTGCCAGCAGCTCCCCCCGGCAGCGTGAAGCTTTCTTT CASSSPRQREAFF TRBJ1-1 TRBV7-9 . .
TGTGCCAGTAGTAAAACAGGGGGTAATAATACTGAAGCTTTCTTT CASSKTGGNNTEAFF TRBJ1-1 TRBV19 . TRBD1
TGTGCCTGGAGTAGTAGCGTAACTACCGGGGAGCTGTTTTTT CAWSSSVTTGELFF TRBJ2-2 TRBV30 . .
TGTGCCAGCAGCTTAGGGGTGGCCGGGAGTATCTACAATGAGCAGTTCTTC CASSLGVAGSIYNEQFF TRBJ2-1 TRBV13 once .
TGCAGTGCTCAGCTAGCAGATACGCAGTATTTT CSAQLADTQYF TRBJ2-3 TRBV20-1 many .
TGCGCCAGCAGCGCGGATCAGGGTTTTAAAGCTTTCTTT CASSADQGFKAFF TRBJ1-1 TRBV5-1 few .
TGTGCCAGCAGCCACCCTAGGACTAGCGGGAGGATCTACAATGAGCAGTTCTTC CASSHPRTSGRIYNEQFF TRBJ2-1 TRBV3-1/TRBV3-2 . TRBD2
TGTGCCACCAGCAGAGATCGCAGGCTTTCGGAAAAACTGTTTTTT CATSRDRRLSEKLFF TRBJ1-4 TRBV15 . .
TGTGCCTGGAGTGTAGTTCATAGCTCCAACGGCTACACCTTC CAWSVVHSSNGYTF TRBJ1-2 TRBV30 . .
TGTGCCAGCAGTGAGGGGGGACAGATTTACACTGAAGCTTTCTTT CASSEGGQIYTEAFF TRBJ1-1 TRBV2 . TRBD1
TGCGCCAGCAGCCTATGGACAGGGCAAGAGACCCAGTACTTC CASSLWTGQETQYF TRBJ2-5 TRBV5-1 . TRBD1
TGTGCCAGCAGTATATTAGCGACGGGACAGGGTCGTGAAAAACTGTTTTTT CASSILATGQGREKLFF TRBJ1-4 TRBV2 . TRBD1
TGTGCCAGCAGCCCATGGACTAGCGGGAGGGGTGGTGAGCAGTTCTTC CASSPWTSGRGGEQFF TRBJ2-1 TRBV3-1/TRBV3-2 . TRBD2
TGTGCCAGCAGAGCGCTCGATGGCTACACCTTC CASRALDGYTF TRBJ1-2 TRBV6-5 . .
TGCAGCGTTGGAGGGGGCGAAGAAACGCAGTATTTT CSVGGGEETQYF TRBJ2-3 TRBV29-1 . TRBD1
TGTGCCAGCAGCCATCGGGGAACTGAAGCTTTCTTT CASSHRGTEAFF TRBJ1-1 TRBV3-1/TRBV3-2 . .
TGTGCCAGCAGCCAAGATATACCCTCTCCTGGGCATGGCTACACCTTC CASSQDIPSPGHGYTF TRBJ1-2 TRBV14 . .
TGCGCCAGCAGCTTGGAAGGGGCTAATGAAAAACTGTTTTTT CASSLEGANEKLFF TRBJ1-4 TRBV5-1 . .
TGTGCCAGCAGCGTCAACAGGGGTTTTAACTATGGCTACACCTTC CASSVNRGFNYGYTF TRBJ1-2 TRBV5-6 few TRBD1
TGTGCCTGGGCCCTTCGGGGAGACCATGGCTACACCTTC CAWALRGDHGYTF TRBJ1-2 TRBV30 . .
TGTGCCAGCAGTGGGAGCGGGAGCTCCTACAATGAGCAGTTCTTC CASSGSGSSYNEQFF TRBJ2-1 TRBV2 . TRBD2
TGTGCCAGCTCTTCTGGCCCTGGAAACACCATATATTTT CASSSGPGNTIYF TRBJ1-3 TRBV18 . .
TGTGCCAGCAGCTTACGTGGGGCCTCTCACGAGCAGTACTTC CASSLRGASHEQYF TRBJ2-7 TRBV11-2 . .
TGTGCCAGCAGCTTCGCGGTGAACACTGAAGCTTTCTTT CASSFAVNTEAFF TRBJ1-1 TRBV7-8 . .
TGTGCCAGTAGCACCCCTCAGGGGTACGCGAACACCATATATTTT CASSTPQGYANTIYF TRBJ1-3 TRBV19 . .
TGTGCCAGCAGCTCCGATGGGGGCAACTCACCCCTCCACTTT CASSSDGGNSPLHF TRBJ1-6 TRBV13 . .
TGTGCCAGCAGTGGTGACAGGGGTGGAGTAGGCAATCAGCCCCAGCATTTT CASSGDRGGVGNQPQHF TRBJ1-5 TRBV2 few TRBD1
TGTGCCAGCAGCTTATACCCAGCGGGAATGTACGAGCAGTACTTC CASSLYPAGMYEQYF TRBJ2-7 TRBV11-2 many TRBD2
TGTGCTAGTGGTCACCACAGGACCCCTAGCACAGATACGCAGTATTTT CASGHHRTPSTDTQYF TRBJ2-3 TRBV12-5 . .
TGCACCAGCAGCCAAGATCGCGGGGACGGCTACACCTTC CTSSQDRGDGYTF TRBJ1-2 TRBV1 . .
TGCAGCGTTTCTGCGGGTCCCTACGAGCAGTACTTC CSVSAGPYEQYF TRBJ2-7 TRBV29-1 . .
TGTGCCACCATGACAGGGTTAGACGGGGAGCTGTTTTTT CATMTGLDGELFF TRBJ2-2 TRBV24-1 . TRBD1
TGTGCCAGCAGTTTAGGGACAGCATTTTCTGGAAACACCATATATTTT CASSLGTAFSGNTIYF TRBJ1-3 TRBV28 . TRBD1
TGTGCCAGCAGCCTCTCAGGACTTCCCAACAATGAGCAGTTCTTC CASSLSGLPNNEQFF TRBJ2-1 TRBV11-3 . .
TGCGCCAGCAGCTCACACAGGACCCTGAACACTGAAGCTTTCTTT CASSSHRTLNTEAFF TRBJ1-1 TRBV5-1 . .
TGTGCCAGCACCCGGGCGGGCCGGGATGAAAAACTGTTTTTT CASTRAGRDEKLFF TRBJ1-4 TRBV2 once .
TGTGCCTGCCATGGGGCATCGATCACGCCCCAGCATTTT CACHGASITPQHF TRBJ1-5 TRBV2 . .
TGTGCCAGCAGCTTAGGACAGACAACAACTAATGAAAAACTGTTTTTT CASSLGQTTTNEKLFF TRBJ1-4 TRBV7-9 . .
TGTGCCAGCAGCTTAGTGTTTCGTAGCTCCTACAATGAGCAGTTCTTC CASSLVFRSSYNEQFF TRBJ2-1 TRBV13 . .
TGTGCCAGCAGTTACACACGACAGGTTGAAGCTTTCTTT CASSYTRQVEAFF TRBJ1-1 TRBV6-5 . .
TGCGCCAGCAGCCATTCCCAAGCGGGGTCCTCCTACGAGCAGTACTTC CASSHSQAGSSYEQYF TRBJ2-7 TRBV4-1 . TRBD2
TGTGCCAGCAGTGGCGGTGGAGAGACCCAGTACTTC CASSGGGETQYF TRBJ2-5 TRBV2 . .
TGTGCCACCAGTGACCGACAGGGCGGGGAGACCCAGTACTTC CATSDRQGGETQYF TRBJ2-5 TRBV24-1 . TRBD1
TGTGCCAGCAGCTTAGCCCCAGGGCCTAACTATGGCTACACCTTC CASSLAPGPNYGYTF TRBJ1-2 TRBV7-2 . .
TGTGCCAGTAGTAAGGAGGGGGCTTCGAACACTGAAGCTTTCTTT CASSKEGASNTEAFF TRBJ1-1 TRBV19 once TRBD1
TGTGCCAGCAGCTTAGAGGTCCGGAACTATGGCTACACCTTC CASSLEVRNYGYTF TRBJ1-2 TRBV11-2 . .
TGTGCCAGTAGTATGGCTAGTGTTCCCTACAATGAGCAGTTCTTC CASSMASVPYNEQFF TRBJ2-1 TRBV19 . .
TGTGCCAGCAGCCAAGTTTTCAGGGTGGACGAATATGGCTACACCTTC CASSQVFRVDEYGYTF TRBJ1-2 TRBV3-1/TRBV3-2 . .
TGTGCCAGCAGCTTAGGGGTGCTCCCCGGGAGGGCCAGCACAGATACGCAGTATTTT CASSLGVLPGRASTDTQYF TRBJ2-3 TRBV11-2 . TRBD2
TGTGCCAGCAGCTTAGTGGGCAGGGTAAGGAGGAACACTGAAGCTTTCTTT CASSLVGRVRRNTEAFF TRBJ1-1 TRBV7-9 . .
TGTGCCAGCAGCCCCCGGACACTGGTAGTAACTAATGAAAAACTGTTTTTT CASSPRTLVVTNEKLFF TRBJ1-4 TRBV7-9 once .
TGCGCCAGCAGCCCCACCCGGACTAGCGGGCGTGAGCAGTTCTTC CASSPTRTSGREQFF TRBJ2-1 TRBV5-1 . TRBD2